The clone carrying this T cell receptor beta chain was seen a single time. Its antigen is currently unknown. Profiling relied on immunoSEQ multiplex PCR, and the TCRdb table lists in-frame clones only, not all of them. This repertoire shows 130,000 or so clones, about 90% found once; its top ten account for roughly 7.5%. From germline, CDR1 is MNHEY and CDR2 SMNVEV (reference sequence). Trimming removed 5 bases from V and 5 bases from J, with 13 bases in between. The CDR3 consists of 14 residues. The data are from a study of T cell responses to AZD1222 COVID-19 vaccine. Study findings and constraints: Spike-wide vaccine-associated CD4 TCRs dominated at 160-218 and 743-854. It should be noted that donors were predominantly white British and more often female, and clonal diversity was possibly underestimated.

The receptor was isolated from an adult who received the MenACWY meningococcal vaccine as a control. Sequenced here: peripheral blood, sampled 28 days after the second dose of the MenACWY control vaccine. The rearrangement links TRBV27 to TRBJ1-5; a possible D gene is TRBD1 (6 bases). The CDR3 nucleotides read TGTGCCAGCAGTACGGGGGGGGCGTATCAGCCCCAGCATTTT. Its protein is CASSTGGAYQPQHF.